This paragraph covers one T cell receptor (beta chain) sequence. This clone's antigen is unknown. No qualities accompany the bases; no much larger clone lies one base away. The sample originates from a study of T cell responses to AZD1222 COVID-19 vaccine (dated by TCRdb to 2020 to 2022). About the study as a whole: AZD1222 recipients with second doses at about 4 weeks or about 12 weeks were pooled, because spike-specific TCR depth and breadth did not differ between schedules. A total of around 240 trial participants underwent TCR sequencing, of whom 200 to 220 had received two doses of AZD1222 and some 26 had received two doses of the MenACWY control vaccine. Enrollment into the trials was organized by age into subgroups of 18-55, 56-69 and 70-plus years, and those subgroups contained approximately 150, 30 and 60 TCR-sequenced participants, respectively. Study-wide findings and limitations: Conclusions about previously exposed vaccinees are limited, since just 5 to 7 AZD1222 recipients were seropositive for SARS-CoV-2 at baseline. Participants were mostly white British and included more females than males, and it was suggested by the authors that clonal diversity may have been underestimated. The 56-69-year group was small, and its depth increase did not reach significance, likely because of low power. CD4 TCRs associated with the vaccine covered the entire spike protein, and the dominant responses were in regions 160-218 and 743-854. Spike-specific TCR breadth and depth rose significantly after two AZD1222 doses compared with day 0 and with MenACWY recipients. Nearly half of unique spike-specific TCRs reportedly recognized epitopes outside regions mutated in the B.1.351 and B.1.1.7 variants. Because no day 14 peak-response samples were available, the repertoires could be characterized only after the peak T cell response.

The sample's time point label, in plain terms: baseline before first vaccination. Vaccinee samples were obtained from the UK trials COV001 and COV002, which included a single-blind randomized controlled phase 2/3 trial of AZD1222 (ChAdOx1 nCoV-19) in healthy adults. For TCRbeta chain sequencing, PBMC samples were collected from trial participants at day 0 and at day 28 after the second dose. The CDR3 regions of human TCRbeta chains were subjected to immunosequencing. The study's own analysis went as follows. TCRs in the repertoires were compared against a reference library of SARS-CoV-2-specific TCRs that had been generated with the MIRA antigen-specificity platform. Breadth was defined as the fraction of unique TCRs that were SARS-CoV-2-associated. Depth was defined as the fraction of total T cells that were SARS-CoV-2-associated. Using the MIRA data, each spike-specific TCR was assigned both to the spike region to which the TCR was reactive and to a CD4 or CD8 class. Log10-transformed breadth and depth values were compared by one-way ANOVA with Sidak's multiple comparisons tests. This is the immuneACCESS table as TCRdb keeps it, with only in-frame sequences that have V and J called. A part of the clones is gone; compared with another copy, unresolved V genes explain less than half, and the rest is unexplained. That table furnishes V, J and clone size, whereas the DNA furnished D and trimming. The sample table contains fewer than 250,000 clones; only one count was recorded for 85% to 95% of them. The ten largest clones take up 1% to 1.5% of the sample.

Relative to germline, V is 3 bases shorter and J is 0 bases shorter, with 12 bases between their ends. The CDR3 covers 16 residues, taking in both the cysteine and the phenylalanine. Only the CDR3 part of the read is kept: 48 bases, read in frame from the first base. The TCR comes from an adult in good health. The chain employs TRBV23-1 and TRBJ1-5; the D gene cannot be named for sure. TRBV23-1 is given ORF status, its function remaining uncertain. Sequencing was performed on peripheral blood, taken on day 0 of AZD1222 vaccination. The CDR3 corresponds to CASSHPAGNSNQPQHF. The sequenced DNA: TGCGCCAGCAGTCACCCGGCGGGTAATAGCAATCAGCCCCAGCATTTT.